What follows is one T cell receptor (beta chain) and its context. The antigen is unknown. A much larger clone sits a single nucleotide away, making a read error possible. Germline CDR1 is MGHDK and CDR2 is SYGVNS. Trimming shortened V by 4 bases and J by 0 bases, and 7 bases separated the two germline ends. The CDR3 runs 13 residues. TCR beta libraries were made by quantitative 5'-RACE with molecular barcodes. TCRdb fed the 5' RACE reads into MiXCR, producing one record per CDR3 protein. This table holds some 200,000 distinct CDR3 sequences, roughly 13% found once. This sample was included in a study of CD8 T cells in ankylosing spondylitis. Study-level points and caveats: Matched ankylosing spondylitis synovial fluid reportedly showed significant enrichment of disease-linked clones. Certain motif variants had earlier been reported in reactive arthritis synovial fluid and blood. Researchers report that disease-linked clones proved CD8+ and relatively rare in peripheral blood.

The V and J genes are TRBV25-1 and TRBJ2-7; TRBD1 or TRBD2 may be the D gene (5 bases each). The TCR comes from a male donor with ankylosing spondylitis or in good health (not recorded which). Sequenced material: blood, either unsorted or a sorted T cell fraction (not recorded which). CDR3 nucleotides: TGTGCCAGCAGTGGGGGGAGCTCCTACGAGCAGTACTTC. Its protein product is CASSGGSSYEQYF.